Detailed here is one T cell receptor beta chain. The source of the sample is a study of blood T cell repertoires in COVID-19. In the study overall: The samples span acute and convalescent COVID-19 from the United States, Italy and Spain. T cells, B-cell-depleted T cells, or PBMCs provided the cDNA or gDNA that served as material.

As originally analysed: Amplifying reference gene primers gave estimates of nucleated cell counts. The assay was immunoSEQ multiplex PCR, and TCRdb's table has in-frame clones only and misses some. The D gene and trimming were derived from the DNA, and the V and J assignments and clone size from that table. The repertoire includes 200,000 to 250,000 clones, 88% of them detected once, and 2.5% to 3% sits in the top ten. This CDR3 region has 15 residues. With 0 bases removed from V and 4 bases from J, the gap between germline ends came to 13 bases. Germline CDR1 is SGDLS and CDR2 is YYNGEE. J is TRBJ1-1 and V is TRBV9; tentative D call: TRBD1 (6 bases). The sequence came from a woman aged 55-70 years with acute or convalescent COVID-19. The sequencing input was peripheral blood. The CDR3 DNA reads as TGTGCCAGCAGCGTAGCCAGCCAAGGGGGCACTGAAGCTTTCTTT. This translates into CASSVASQGGTEAFF.